These 26 T cell receptor beta chains came from one sample sequenced in a study of T cell changes during pregnancy in multiple sclerosis (dated by TCRdb to the late 2010s). Libraries came from the immunoSEQ multiplex PCR assay. Not all clones reach the TCRdb copy of this immuneACCESS table, which keeps in-frame sequences only. Checked studies attribute under half of the gap to unresolved V genes and leave the rest unexplained. Recorded for this sample are some 60,000 clones; approximately 90% of them occurred a single time. Of the sample, approximately 1.2% falls within the top ten clones. The sample here was peripheral blood, taken in the second trimester of pregnancy. These receptors originate from a female donor with multiple sclerosis, enrolled in a pregnancy study.

The chain recombines TRBV30 with TRBJ2-7, with TRBD1 matching 11 bases. The CDR3 sequence is 15 residues long. Germline V CDR1 and CDR2: GTSNPN, SVGIG (reference sequence). The V segment lost 2 bases and the J segment 7 bases; nucleotides outside the gene matches: 10. As DNA, the CDR3 is TGTGCCTGGAGTTCTGGACAGGGGGCTGTGAGGGAGCAGTACTTC. Residues: CAWSSGQGAVREQYF.

The chain is built from TRBV7-8 and TRBJ2-1; a possible D gene is TRBD2 (5 bases). Trimming pared 2 bases from V and 4 bases from J, leaving 15 bases between. CDR1 SGHVS and CDR2 FQNEAQ come from the germline V gene. The CDR3 covers 16 residues. The CDR3 spells CASSLSWRLSYNEQFF. DNA for the CDR3: TGTGCCAGCAGCTTATCCTGGCGACTATCTTACAATGAGCAGTTCTTC.

This clone was counted once. The chain employs TRBV10-3 and TRBJ2-3; D is perhaps TRBD1 (8 bases). Germline CDR1 ENHRY, CDR2 SYGVKD. This CDR3 comprises 13 residues. V was shortened by 11 bases and J by 2 bases, with 14 bases between the two germline ends. The CDR3 DNA sequence: TGTGCCCACAGGGGGGGTGCCACAGATACGCAGTATTTT. It specifies CAHRGGATDTQYF.

The chain links TRBV5-1 to TRBJ2-3; 11 bases agree with TRBD2. Germline V gene data show CDR1 as SGHRS and CDR2 as YFSETQ. This CDR3 contains 15 residues. Trimming at V came to 4 bases and at J to 4 bases, leaving 5 bases not matched to a gene. In nucleotides, the CDR3 is TGCGCCAGCAGCCTAGCGGGGGGAAGCGCAGATACGCAGTATTTT. Encoded protein: CASSLAGGSADTQYF.

J is TRBJ1-2 and V is TRBV9, with D perhaps matching TRBD1 (5 bases). CDR1 and CDR2 from the germline V gene are SGDLS and YYNGEE. The CDR3 totals 14 residues. Trimming stripped 4 bases from V and 1 base from J, with 11 bases between. This chain's CDR3 is CASSPSDSNYGYTF. Written as DNA, the CDR3 is TGTGCCAGCAGCCCCTCTGACAGTAACTATGGCTACACCTTC.

This sequence joins TRBV15 and TRBJ1-6; D gene ambiguous. The germline CDR1 and CDR2 sequences are LNHNV and YYDKDF (reference sequence). Trimming took 0 bases from V and 7 from J, leaving 13 bases between them. The CDR3 sequence is 16 residues long. CDR3 bases: TGTGCCACCAGCAGAGAGATAAGTCAGGCAAATTCACCCCTCCACTTT. This encodes CATSREISQANSPLHF.

The chain employs TRBV7-2 and TRBJ1-5; no definite D call. Germline lookup yields CDR1 SGHTA and CDR2 FQGNSA. V was cut by 5 bases and J by 5 bases, with 10 bases left in between. The CDR3 sequence is 13 residues long. The CDR3 protein is CASSPSRDQPQHF. The CDR3 coding sequence is TGTGCCAGCAGCCCGAGTCGGGATCAGCCCCAGCATTTT. Looking up the rest from reference TRBV7-2 and TRBJ1-5 gives the full variable domain: GAGVSQSPSNKVTEKGKDVELRCDPISGHTALYWYRQSLGQGLEFLIYFQGNSAPDKSGLPSDRFSAERTGGSVSTLTIQRTQQEDSAVYLCASSPSRDQPQHFGDGTRLSIL.

In its sample, this clone was seen a few times. V and J are TRBV2 and TRBJ2-1; D is ambiguous. The V gene's germline CDR1 is SNHLY and CDR2 FYNNEI. This CDR3 is 13 amino acids long. V lost 3 bases, J lost 5 bases, and 8 bases lay in between. The CDR3 nucleotides are TGTGCCAGCAGTGAGGCCCTCGACAATGAGCAGTTCTTC. This codes for CASSEALDNEQFF.

The J gene is TRBJ2-5, the V gene TRBV14; D call uncertain. Germline CDR1 SGHDN, CDR2 FVKESK. Trimming shortened V by 0 bases and J by 4 bases, and 6 bases separated the two germline ends. This CDR3 has 13 residues. This CDR3 is CASSQDIGETQYF. CDR3 DNA sequence: TGTGCCAGCAGCCAAGATATCGGAGAGACCCAGTACTTC.

The chain combines TRBV5-1 with TRBJ1-2, with 8 nucleotides matching TRBD1. Trimming took 1 base from V and 2 from J; bases not matched to a gene: 1. The CDR3 has 14 residues. Looked up from germline, CDR1 is SGHRS and CDR2 is YFSETQ. The CDR3 DNA reads TGCGCCAGCAGCTTGACAGGGGGAAACTATGGCTACACCTTC. Its protein is CASSLTGGNYGYTF.

The J gene is TRBJ1-1, the V gene TRBV5-1, with D perhaps TRBD1 (6 bases). Germline CDR1 SGHRS, CDR2 YFSETQ. V was shortened by 4 bases and J by 3 bases, with 10 bases between the two germline ends. The CDR3 contains 13 residues. CDR3 protein: CASSRQVYTEAFF. Here the CDR3 DNA reads TGCGCCAGCAGCCGACAGGTCTACACTGAAGCTTTCTTT.

V is TRBV7-9 and J is TRBJ1-4; D is unresolved. The CDR3 loop spans 13 amino acids. Germline lookup yields CDR1 SEHNR and CDR2 FQNEAQ (reference sequence). V was shortened by 4 bases and J by 6 bases, with 9 bases between the two germline ends. The CDR3 DNA follows: TGTGCCAGCAGCTCGCGCGGGGATGAAAAACTGTTTTTT. Translating it yields CASSSRGDEKLFF.

The V call is TRBV5-5, the J call TRBJ2-1; TRBD1 agrees at 7 bases. Germline lookup yields CDR1 SGHKS and CDR2 YYEKEE (reference sequence). CDR3 length equals 14 residues. After removal of 5 bases from V and 4 bases from J, the junction contained 6 bases not matched to a gene. CDR3 in amino acids: CASRKMGQYNEQFF. The DNA for the CDR3 is TGTGCCAGCAGAAAAATGGGACAGTACAATGAGCAGTTCTTC.

V usage is TRBV9 and J usage is TRBJ2-3; a weak D match, TRBD2 (5 bases). The CDR3 has 15 residues. Trimming took 0 bases from V and 6 from J, leaving 14 bases between them. The germline CDR1 and CDR2 sequences are SGDLS and YYNGEE. The CDR3 DNA follows: TGTGCCAGCAGCGTAGGGGGAACACGAGGGGATACGCAGTATTTT. Translated, it gives CASSVGGTRGDTQYF.

The V call is TRBV18, the J call TRBJ1-1, with TRBD1 identical over 8 bases. Germline V gene sequence: CDR1 KGHSH, CDR2 LQKENI. The CDR3 spans 15 residues. Trimming cost V 3 bases and J 4 bases; bases outside gene matches: 7. CDR3 sequence (DNA): TGTGCCAGCTCACCGACCAGGGGGCCGAGCACTGAAGCTTTCTTT. The encoded protein is CASSPTRGPSTEAFF.

This clone was detected only once. The J gene is TRBJ1-2, the V gene TRBV5-6; 8 nucleotides match TRBD1. Germline lookup yields CDR1 SGHDT and CDR2 YYEEEE. Trimming cost V 3 bases and J 7 bases; bases outside gene matches: 11. This CDR3 region has 15 residues. The CDR3 region is CASSSRRGRGSGYTF. CDR3 nucleotides: TGTGCCAGCAGCTCACGCAGGGGGCGAGGCTCTGGCTACACCTTC.

The V and J genes are TRBV11-3 and TRBJ1-1; 8 nucleotides line up with TRBD1. Unmatched junction bases numbered 2, after V lost 4 bases and J lost 4 bases. CDR1 and CDR2 (germline): SGHNT, YENEEA. CDR3 length: 13 residues. The CDR3 DNA reads as TGTGCCAGCAGCTCCGGACAGGGCACTGAAGCTTTCTTT. As protein: CASSSGQGTEAFF.

This clone turned up a few times. V is TRBV4-3 and J is TRBJ1-4, with 7 bases that match TRBD1. CDR1 and CDR2 from the germline V gene are LGHNA and YSLEER. Trimming removed 1 base from V and 7 bases from J; junction bases left unmatched: 6. There are 15 residues in the CDR3. DNA of the CDR3: TGCGCCAGCAGCCAAGTACAGGGGTGGAGTGAAAAACTGTTTTTT. Translating it yields CASSQVQGWSEKLFF.

The sample holds one count of this clone. The chain is built from TRBV7-9 and TRBJ1-2, with 7 bases matching TRBD1. The CDR3 consists of 14 residues. CDR1 is SEHNR, CDR2 FQNEAQ, per germline (reference sequence). V lost 5 bases to trimming and J lost 5 bases; unmatched junction nucleotides: 8. The CDR3 spells CASSRRDSLYGYTF. Here the CDR3 DNA reads TGTGCCAGCAGCCGCCGGGACAGCCTTTATGGCTACACCTTC. The variable domain in full, completed from reference TRBV7-9 and TRBJ1-2, reads DTGVSQNPRHKITKRGQNVTFRCDPISEHNRLYWYRQTLGQGPEFLTYFQNEAQLEKSRLLSDRFSAERPKGSFSTLEIQRTEQGDSAMYLCASSRRDSLYGYTFGSGTRLTVV.

The chain recombines TRBV5-1 with TRBJ2-5, with D perhaps matching TRBD1 (5 bases). CDR1 SGHRS and CDR2 YFSETQ come from the germline V gene. The CDR3 is made up of 12 amino acids. V was cut by 1 base and J by 5 bases, with 6 bases left in between. CDR3: CASSLTGETQYF. The CDR3 nucleotides are TGCGCCAGCAGCTTGACAGGCGAGACCCAGTACTTC.

J is TRBJ2-3 and V is TRBV7-2, with 9 bases lining up with TRBD2. From germline, CDR1 is SGHTA and CDR2 FQGNSA. This CDR3 has 16 amino acids. V lost 5 bases to trimming and J lost 6 bases; unmatched junction nucleotides: 12. The CDR3 nucleotides are TGTGCCAGCAGCAAGAGGCTAGCGGGACGGGCGGATACGCAGTATTTT. It specifies CASSKRLAGRADTQYF.

This clone was seen a few times. This chain links TRBV25-1 with TRBJ1-2; 8 nucleotides line up with TRBD1. CDR3 length: 15 residues. Losses at the gene ends were 5 bases for V and 3 bases for J; bases not matched to a gene: 8. Germline CDR1 is MGHDK and CDR2 is SYGVNS. The CDR3 nucleotides are TGTGCCAGCAGTCCTCAAAACAGGGGGGACTATGGCTACACCTTC. Its translation: CASSPQNRGDYGYTF.

The chain recombines TRBV5-5 with TRBJ1-4, with a possible D match to TRBD1 (6 bases). The CDR3 length is 15 residues. In germline, CDR1 is SGHKS, CDR2 YYEKEE (reference sequence). Trimming removed 5 bases at V and 0 bases at J, with 11 bases between. CDR3 amino acids: CASRARTATNEKLFF. The DNA of the CDR3 is TGTGCCAGCAGGGCCAGGACAGCAACTAATGAAAAACTGTTTTTT. The variable domain in full, completed from reference TRBV5-5 and TRBJ1-4, reads DAGVTQSPTHLIKTRGQQVTLRCSPISGHKSVSWYQQVLGQGPQFIFQYYEKEERGRGNFPDRFSARQFPNYSSELNVNALLLGDSALYLCASRARTATNEKLFFGSGTQLSVL.

The rearrangement joins TRBV27 to TRBJ2-7, with 8 nucleotides matching TRBD1. Germline V gene sequence: CDR1 MNHEY, CDR2 SMNVEV (reference sequence). The V gene end was trimmed by 9 bases and the J gene end by 6 bases; junction bases not matched to a gene: 19. The CDR3 runs to 16 residues. The DNA for the CDR3 is TGTGCCAGTAGGGCAGGGGGCCGTTCGAGGTCTTCCGAGCAGTACTTC. Amino acid sequence: CASRAGGRSRSSEQYF.

This chain connects TRBV13 to TRBJ1-6; 8 nucleotides match TRBD1. Germline CDR1 is PRHDT and CDR2 is FYEKMQ (reference sequence). CDR3 length: 16 residues. V shed 5 bases and J 0 bases; nucleotides not matched to a gene: 3. The CDR3 sequence is CASSHRGSSYNSPLHF. CDR3 in DNA: TGTGCCAGCAGCCACAGGGGGAGCTCCTATAATTCACCCCTCCACTTT.

This chain joins TRBV5-1 and TRBJ1-1; tentative D call: TRBD1 (5 bases). CDR3 length: 16 residues. Per germline, CDR1 SGHRS and CDR2 YFSETQ. The V gene lost 4 bases and the J gene lost 0 bases, with 16 bases spanning the gap. The CDR3 sequence is CASSQIYGHMNTEAFF. In nucleotides, the CDR3 is TGCGCCAGCAGCCAAATCTACGGACACATGAACACTGAAGCTTTCTTT.